What follows describes a single T cell receptor (beta chain). TCRdb recomputed calls from the RT-PCR reads with MiXCR, one row per CDR3 protein. The sample shows about 680,000 distinct CDR3 sequences, 14% of them seen only once. Germline-derived CDR1 and CDR2 are SGHTA and FQGNSA. Trimming cost V 1 base and J 7 bases, with 11 bases left between them. CDR3 length: 15 amino acids. The sequenced sample was memory CD4+ T cells from blood. The TCR sequence derives from a female donor in good health, serving as a healthy control. J is TRBJ1-6 and V is TRBV7-2; unclear D gene. The DNA of the CDR3 is TGTGCCAGCAGCTTAGTTGACGCTCGAAATTCACCCCTCCACTTT. Amino acid sequence: CASSLVDARNSPLHF. Full variable domain (missing parts from reference TRBV7-2 and TRBJ1-6): GAGVSQSPSNKVTEKGKDVELRCDPISGHTALYWYRQSLGQGLEFLIYFQGNSAPDKSGLPSDRFSAERTGGSVSTLTIQRTQQEDSAVYLCASSLVDARNSPLHFGNGTRLTVT.